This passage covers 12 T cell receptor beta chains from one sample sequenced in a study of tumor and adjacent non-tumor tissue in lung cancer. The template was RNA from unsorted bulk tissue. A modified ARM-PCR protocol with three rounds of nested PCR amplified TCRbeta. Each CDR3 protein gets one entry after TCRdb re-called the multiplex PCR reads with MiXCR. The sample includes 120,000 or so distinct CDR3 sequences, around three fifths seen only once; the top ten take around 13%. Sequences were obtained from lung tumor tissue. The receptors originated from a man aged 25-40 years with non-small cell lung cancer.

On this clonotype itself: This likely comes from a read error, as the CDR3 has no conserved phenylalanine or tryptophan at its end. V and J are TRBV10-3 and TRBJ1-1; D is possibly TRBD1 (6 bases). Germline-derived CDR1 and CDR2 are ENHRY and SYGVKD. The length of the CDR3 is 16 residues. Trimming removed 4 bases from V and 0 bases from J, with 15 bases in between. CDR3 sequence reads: CAISVTGLTMNTEAFI. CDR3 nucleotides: TGTGCCATCAGTGTAACAGGGTTGACCATGAACACTGAAGCTTTCATC.

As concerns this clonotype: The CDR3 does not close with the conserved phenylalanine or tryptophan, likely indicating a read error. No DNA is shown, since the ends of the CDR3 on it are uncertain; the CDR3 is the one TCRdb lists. The CDR3 is CASSFGPHNEQFL. V is TRBV11-3 and J is TRBJ2-1. 13 amino acids form the CDR3, both terminal residues included. CDR1 and CDR2 (germline): SGHNT, YENEEA.

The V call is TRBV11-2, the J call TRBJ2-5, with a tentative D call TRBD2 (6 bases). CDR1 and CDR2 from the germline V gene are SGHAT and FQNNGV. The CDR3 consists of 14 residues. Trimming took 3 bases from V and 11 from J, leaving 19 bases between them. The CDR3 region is CASSLGGSGGTQYF. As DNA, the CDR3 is TGTGCCAGCAGCTTGGGTGGTAGCGGAGGGACTCAGTACTTC.

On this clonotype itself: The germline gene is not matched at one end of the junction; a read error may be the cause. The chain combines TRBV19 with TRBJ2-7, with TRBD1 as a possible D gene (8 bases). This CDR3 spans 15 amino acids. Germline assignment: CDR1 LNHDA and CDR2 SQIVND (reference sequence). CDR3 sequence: CTSSTSTGDYYEQYF. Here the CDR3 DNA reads TGTACCAGTAGTACCTCGACAGGGGACTATTACGAGCAGTACTTC.

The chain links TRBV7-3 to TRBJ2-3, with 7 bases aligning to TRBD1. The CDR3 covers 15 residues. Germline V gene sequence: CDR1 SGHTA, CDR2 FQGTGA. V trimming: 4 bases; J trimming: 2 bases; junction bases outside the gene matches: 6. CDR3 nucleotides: TGTGCCAGCAGCTCTCGGGACAGCCCCACAGATACGCAGTATTTT. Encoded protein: CASSSRDSPTDTQYF.

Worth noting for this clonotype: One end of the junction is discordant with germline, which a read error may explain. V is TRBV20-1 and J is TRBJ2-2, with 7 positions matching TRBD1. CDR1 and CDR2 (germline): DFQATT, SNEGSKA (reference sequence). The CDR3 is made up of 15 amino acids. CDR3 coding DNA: TGCAGTGGTGTCAAACAGGGGTCGAACACCGGGGAGCTATTTTTT. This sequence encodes CSGVKQGSNTGELFF.

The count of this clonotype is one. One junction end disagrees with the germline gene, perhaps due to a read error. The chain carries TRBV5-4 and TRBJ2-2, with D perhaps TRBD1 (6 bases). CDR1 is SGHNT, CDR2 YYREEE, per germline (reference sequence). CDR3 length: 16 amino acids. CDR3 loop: CASSPTGTRNIGEPFF. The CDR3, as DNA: TGTGCCAGCAGCCCCACCGGGACACGCAACATCGGGGAGCCGTTTTTT.

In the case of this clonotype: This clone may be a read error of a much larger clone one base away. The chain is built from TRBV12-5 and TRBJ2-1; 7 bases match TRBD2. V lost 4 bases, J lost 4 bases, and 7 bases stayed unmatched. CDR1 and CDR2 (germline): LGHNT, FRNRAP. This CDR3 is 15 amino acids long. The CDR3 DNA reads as TGTGCTAGTGGTTCGGGACTAAGGGAGTACAATGAGCAGTTCTTC. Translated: CASGSGLREYNEQFF.

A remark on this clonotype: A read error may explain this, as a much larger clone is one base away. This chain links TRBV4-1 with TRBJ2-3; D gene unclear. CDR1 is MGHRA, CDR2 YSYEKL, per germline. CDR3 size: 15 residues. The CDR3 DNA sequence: TGCGGCAGCAGCCAAGATCCCCACAGCACAGATACGCAGTATTTT. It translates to CGSSQDPHSTDTQYF.

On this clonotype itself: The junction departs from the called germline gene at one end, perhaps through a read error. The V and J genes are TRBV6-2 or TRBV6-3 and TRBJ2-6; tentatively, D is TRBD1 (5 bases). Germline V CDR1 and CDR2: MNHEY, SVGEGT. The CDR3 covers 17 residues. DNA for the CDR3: TGTACCAGCAGTCAACAGACAGTCTTCTCTGGGGCCAACGTCCTGACTTTC. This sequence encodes CTSSQQTVFSGANVLTF.

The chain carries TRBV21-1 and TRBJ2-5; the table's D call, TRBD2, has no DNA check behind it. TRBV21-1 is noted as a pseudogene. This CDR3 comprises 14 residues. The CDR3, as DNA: TGTACCAGCCGGGCTACCCTCACTCAAGAGACCCAGTACTTC. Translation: CTSRATLTQETQYF.

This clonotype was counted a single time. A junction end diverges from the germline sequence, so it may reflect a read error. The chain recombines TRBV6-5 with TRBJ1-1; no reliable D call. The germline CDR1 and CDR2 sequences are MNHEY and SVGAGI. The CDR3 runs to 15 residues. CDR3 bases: TGTGTCAGCAGTTACGCTCGGCCGTCCAGCCCTGAAGCTTTCTTT. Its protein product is CVSSYARPSSPEAFF.